Reported below is one T cell receptor (beta chain). Its target is unknown. This record comes from a study of cytomegalovirus exposure and HLA in healthy donors. The CDR3 is 13 residues long. V was clipped by 5 bases and J by 1 base, with 8 bases between them. The germline V gene encodes CDR1 PRHDT and CDR2 FYEKMQ (reference sequence). The PCR contained 60 Vbeta and 13 Jbeta primers. Only in-frame clones appear in the TCRdb table, and some are missing; sequencing was by immunoSEQ multiplex PCR. Of fewer than 250,000 clones in the sample, roughly 83% were seen once. Study-wide results and limits: A few chains linked to CMV were shown in vitro to be specific for CMV antigens. Sequencing depth across donors, presence/absence analyses assumed, was roughly uniform.

The donors, nominally healthy at sampling, likely had unrecorded immune exposures. J is TRBJ1-1 and V is TRBV13; perhaps TRBD1 as D (6 bases). The specimen sequenced was PBMCs. The TCR was taken from a male donor in good health and CMV-seropositive. CDR3 in amino acids: CASSLQGNTEAFF. CDR3 nucleotides: TGTGCCAGCAGCCTACAGGGGAACACTGAAGCTTTCTTT.